One sample yielded the 32 T cell receptor beta chains listed below, sequenced in a study of T cell responses to AZD1222 COVID-19 vaccine. Some clones are missing from TCRdb's copy, which holds only in-frame ones; the method was immunoSEQ multiplex PCR. The sample yields 80,000 to 130,000 clones, 85% to 90% seen once. The starting material was peripheral blood, obtained on day 0 of AZD1222 vaccination. The receptors derive from an adult in good health.

The chain couples TRBV29-1 to TRBJ1-4; unclear D gene. V lost 8 bases, J lost 10 bases, and 14 bases lay in between. Germline values: CDR1 SQVTM, CDR2 ANQGSEA. The CDR3 has 11 residues. CDR3 nucleotides: TGCAGCTCTGGGCAGGAGACAAAACTGTTTTTT. Protein: CSSGQETKLFF.

The chain employs TRBV6-6 and TRBJ1-5; tentatively, D is TRBD1 (6 bases). Germline-derived CDR1 and CDR2 are MNHNY and SVGAGI (reference sequence). Trimming shortened V by 7 bases and J by 7 bases, and 17 bases separated the two germline ends. This CDR3 contains 14 residues. The CDR3 DNA is TGTGCCAGCACCCAGGGGAGGGGACGGCAGCCCCAGCATTTT. Translation: CASTQGRGRQPQHF.

The chain carries TRBV28 and TRBJ1-5; the D is unclear. Germline V gene sequence: CDR1 MDHEN, CDR2 SYDVKM. The V end lost 4 bases, the J end lost 0 bases, and 13 bases lay between the germline ends. The CDR3 is made up of 16 amino acids. For the CDR3, the DNA is TGTGCCAGCAGTTCCCGCCGTGGTGGTAGCAATCAGCCCCAGCATTTT. Its translation: CASSSRRGGSNQPQHF.

This clone appeared a few times. The chain joins TRBV3-1 (or the pseudogene TRBV3-2) to TRBJ1-1; D is unresolved. Trimming cost V 6 bases and J 2 bases, with 10 bases left between them. Per germline, CDR1 LGHDT and CDR2 YNNKEL (reference sequence). This CDR3 has 13 residues. In DNA, the CDR3 is TGTGCCAGCAGGCCCGGGAGTAACACTGAAGCTTTCTTT. Protein sequence: CASRPGSNTEAFF.

The J gene is TRBJ2-1, the V gene TRBV5-1; either TRBD1 or TRBD2 may supply D (6 bases each). CDR3 length: 15 residues. V lost 4 bases, J lost 2 bases, and 13 bases lay in between. Per the germline V gene, CDR1 is SGHRS and CDR2 is YFSETQ. CDR3 bases: TGCGCCAGCAGCGCTGACGGGGGCCCCTACAATGAGCAGTTCTTC. Residues: CASSADGGPYNEQFF.

The chain is built from TRBV3-1 (or the pseudogene TRBV3-2) and TRBJ2-3; D possibly uses TRBD1 or TRBD2 (5 bases each). CDR1 LGHDT and CDR2 YNNKEL come from the germline V gene (reference sequence). The CDR3 is 15 amino acids. The ends were cut back, 2 bases at V and 1 base at J, with 10 bases in the middle. CDR3 residues: CASSQTGGGTDTQYF. Here the CDR3 DNA reads TGTGCCAGCAGCCAAACAGGAGGAGGCACAGATACGCAGTATTTT.

The chain is built from TRBV4-2 and TRBJ2-3; 9 bases agree with TRBD2. Per germline, CDR1 LGHNA and CDR2 YNFKEQ. The CDR3 has 16 residues. J gave up 1 base and V 4 bases, and 6 bases lay outside the gene matches. CDR3 coding DNA: TGTGCCAGCAGCCCTGCCCAGCGGGGGGGCACAGATACGCAGTATTTT. Its protein product is CASSPAQRGGTDTQYF.

This chain joins TRBV4-1 and TRBJ1-2, with D maybe TRBD1 (6 bases). CDR1 is MGHRA, CDR2 YSYEKL, per germline. The CDR3 has 13 residues. Trimming removed 5 bases from V and 8 bases from J, with 15 bases in between. The CDR3 sequence: CASSSYRRGGYTF. DNA for the CDR3: TGCGCCAGCAGCTCCTACAGGAGGGGGGGCTACACCTTC.

The V gene is TRBV6-5, the J gene TRBJ1-2; D is ambiguous. The CDR3 runs 12 residues. Germline V gives CDR1 MNHEY, CDR2 SVGAGI. V lost 8 bases and J 4 bases, leaving 11 bases between the germline ends. This CDR3 reads CASRRSFYGYTF. The CDR3 DNA sequence: TGTGCCAGCCGTCGGAGCTTCTATGGCTACACCTTC.

The chain has TRBV19 and TRBJ1-2, with 8 bases identical to TRBD1. Germline CDR1 reads LNHDA; CDR2 reads SQIVND (reference sequence). Losses at the gene ends were 5 bases for V and 2 bases for J; bases not matched to a gene: 10. The CDR3 spans 16 residues. The CDR3 sequence is CASSPTTGATNYGYTF. CDR3 bases: TGTGCCAGTAGTCCAACGACAGGGGCCACCAACTATGGCTACACCTTC.

J is TRBJ2-1 and V is TRBV6-5, with 12 bases lining up with TRBD2. The length of the CDR3 is 16 residues. Germline V gene sequence: CDR1 MNHEY, CDR2 SVGAGI. The V segment lost 4 bases and the J segment 10 bases; nucleotides outside the gene matches: 11. The CDR3 region is CASSSLTSGGLLEQFF. CDR3 in DNA: TGTGCCAGCAGTTCTTTGACTAGCGGGGGTTTGTTAGAGCAGTTCTTC.

V and J are TRBV29-1 and TRBJ2-7; 9 bases agree with TRBD1. The germline CDR1 and CDR2 sequences are SQVTM and ANQGSEA. V was pared by 2 bases and J by 2 bases, with 4 bases of the junction left unmatched. The CDR3 length is 14 residues. As DNA, the CDR3 is TGCAGCGTTGAAACTGGGACAGGGACCTACGAGCAGTACTTC. Its protein product is CSVETGTGTYEQYF.

The chain uses TRBV20-1 and TRBJ1-4; no reliable D call. V was pared by 3 bases and J by 8 bases, with 13 bases between. Germline V gene lookup returns CDR1 DFQATT and CDR2 SNEGSKA (reference sequence). The CDR3 extends over 13 amino acids. The CDR3 coding sequence is TGCAGTGCTAGTGACGGGGTGGAAGAAAAACTGTTTTTT. This codes for CSASDGVEEKLFF.

The CDR3 sequence is CATSDFNGTDTSGWVNNEQFF. The CDR3 DNA sequence: TGTGCCACCAGTGATTTCAATGGGACAGATACTAGCGGGTGGGTAAACAATGAGCAGTTCTTC. V and J are TRBV24-1 and TRBJ2-1; 9 bases map to TRBD2. This CDR3 region has 21 residues. The V gene's germline CDR1 is KGHDR and CDR2 SFDVKD. V lost 1 base to trimming and J lost 5 bases; unmatched junction nucleotides: 20.

The sample holds a few counts of this clone. The chain carries TRBV27 and TRBJ1-1; 7 bases match TRBD1. V gave up 8 bases and J gave up 2 bases; unmatched junction bases: 8. The germline gives CDR1 MNHEY, CDR2 SMNVEV (reference sequence). The CDR3 has 14 residues. CDR3 bases: TGTGCCAGCGGCTACAGGGGTCATAACACTGAAGCTTTCTTT. It encodes CASGYRGHNTEAFF.

The rearrangement links TRBV6-1 to TRBJ1-2; perhaps TRBD1 as D (6 bases). Per germline, CDR1 MNHNS and CDR2 SASEGT. V shed 2 bases and J shed 7 bases, with 14 bases lying between them. This CDR3 spans 14 amino acids. The DNA of the CDR3 is TGTGCCAGCAGTGAATTGACCGACAGGAGTGGCTACACCTTC. It encodes CASSELTDRSGYTF.

The chain has TRBV5-1 and TRBJ1-6; weak D call: TRBD1 (6 bases). CDR1 is SGHRS and CDR2 is YFSETQ in the germline V gene. V lost 5 bases and J lost 8, with 11 bases in between. This CDR3 is 13 amino acids long. The CDR3 is CASRSGGDSPLHF. CDR3 DNA sequence: TGCGCCAGCAGGTCCGGGGGCGATTCACCCCTCCACTTT.

J is TRBJ2-1 and V is TRBV12-3 or TRBV12-4; D is unclear. Trimming removed 3 bases at V and 4 bases at J, with 1 base between. CDR3 length: 11 amino acids. CDR3 in DNA: TGTGCCAGCAGTTTTTACAATGAGCAGTTCTTC. As protein: CASSFYNEQFF.

J is TRBJ2-7 and V is TRBV3-1 (or the pseudogene TRBV3-2); D perhaps matches TRBD2 (5 bases). CDR3 length equals 14 residues. CDR1 and CDR2 from the germline V gene are LGHDT and YNNKEL (reference sequence). V was trimmed by 0 bases and J by 4 bases, leaving 10 bases between them. In DNA form, the CDR3 reads TGTGCCAGCAGCCAAGAGACGGGAAGATACGAGCAGTACTTC. Translation gives CASSQETGRYEQYF.

The chain uses TRBV19 and TRBJ2-7; D not resolved. V was trimmed by 5 bases and J by 9 bases, leaving 20 bases between them. This CDR3 contains 14 residues. Germline-derived CDR1 and CDR2 are LNHDA and SQIVND (reference sequence). CDR3 loop: CASSPDLTLRVQYF. CDR3 nucleotide sequence: TGTGCCAGTAGTCCAGACCTGACTCTGAGAGTGCAGTACTTC.

About this clone itself: Other DNA sequences in this sample translate to the same CDR3. J is TRBJ1-1 and V is TRBV5-1; 7 positions match TRBD1. The germline V gene has CDR1 SGHRS and CDR2 YFSETQ. V shed 4 bases, J shed 1 base, and the junction held 4 bases outside the gene matches. The CDR3 has 14 amino acids. The CDR3 here is CASSRGTENTEAFF. CDR3 nucleotides: TGCGCCAGCAGCCGAGGGACAGAGAACACTGAAGCTTTCTTT.

V gene TRBV5-1 combines with J gene TRBJ2-7; 9 bases align to TRBD1. Per germline, CDR1 SGHRS and CDR2 YFSETQ. J was trimmed by 4 bases and V by 4 bases; bases with no gene match: 9. The CDR3 is 15 amino acids. As DNA, the CDR3 is TGCGCCAGCAGCACACAAGGACAGGGGTTTTACGAGCAGTACTTC. Amino acids: CASSTQGQGFYEQYF. Full variable domain (missing parts from reference TRBV5-1 and TRBJ2-7): KAGVTQTPRYLIKTRGQQVTLSCSPISGHRSVSWYQQTPGQGLQFLFEYFSETQRNKGNFPGRFSGRQFSNSRSEMNVSTLELGDSALYLCASSTQGQGFYEQYFGPGTRLTVT.

The chain employs TRBV5-1 and TRBJ2-7; TRBD2 is a possible D gene (6 bases). The germline gives CDR1 SGHRS, CDR2 YFSETQ. Trimming stripped 5 bases from V and 7 bases from J, with 16 bases between. The CDR3 extends over 13 amino acids. In DNA form, the CDR3 reads TGCGCCAGCAGGGTGGAGGGGTCTTTGGAGCAGTACTTC. As protein: CASRVEGSLEQYF.

The chain combines TRBV5-1 with TRBJ2-3, with D hard to call. V was shortened by 2 bases and J by 0 bases, with 10 bases between the two germline ends. CDR1 is SGHRS, CDR2 YFSETQ, per germline. CDR3 length equals 15 residues. CDR3 in amino acids: CASSFYSPSTDTQYF. CDR3 nucleotides: TGCGCCAGCAGCTTCTACAGCCCTAGCACAGATACGCAGTATTTT. Drawing the rest from reference TRBV5-1 and TRBJ2-3, the complete variable domain is KAGVTQTPRYLIKTRGQQVTLSCSPISGHRSVSWYQQTPGQGLQFLFEYFSETQRNKGNFPGRFSGRQFSNSRSEMNVSTLELGDSALYLCASSFYSPSTDTQYFGPGTRLTVL.

Here the CDR3 DNA reads TGCGCCAGCAGTCAATACGGGACACAAAATAACTATGGCTACACCTTC. It specifies CASSQYGTQNNYGYTF. The chain combines TRBV23-1 with TRBJ1-2; D may be TRBD1 (6 bases). TRBV23-1 is an ORF, with its function uncertain. CDR3 length: 16 amino acids. The germline V and J ends were trimmed by 1 base and 1 base, with 13 bases remaining between them.

This chain links TRBV5-1 with TRBJ2-1; 7 bases map to TRBD2. Trimming removed 1 base from V and 8 bases from J; junction bases left unmatched: 6. CDR1 is SGHRS, CDR2 YFSETQ, per germline. The CDR3 spans 14 residues. The CDR3 DNA follows: TGCGCCAGCAGCTTGTACGCGCTAGCGGATGAGCAGTTCTTC. It is translated as CASSLYALADEQFF. Full variable domain (rest looked up from reference TRBV5-1 and TRBJ2-1): KAGVTQTPRYLIKTRGQQVTLSCSPISGHRSVSWYQQTPGQGLQFLFEYFSETQRNKGNFPGRFSGRQFSNSRSEMNVSTLELGDSALYLCASSLYALADEQFFGPGTRLTVL.

The gene calls are TRBV27 and TRBJ2-7; D is unresolved. Germline-derived CDR1 and CDR2 are MNHEY and SMNVEV (reference sequence). V shed 2 bases and J shed 0 bases, with 11 bases lying between them. This CDR3 has 15 amino acids. CDR3 nucleotides: TGTGCCAGCAGTTTAACAGCCCCGAGCTCCTACGAGCAGTACTTC. Encoded protein: CASSLTAPSSYEQYF.

In its sample, this clone was seen once. The chain combines TRBV5-4 with TRBJ1-4; the D gene is possibly TRBD1 (6 bases). Trimming took off 4 bases at V and 7 bases at J, with 11 bases between the two ends. Germline V gene sequence: CDR1 SGHNT, CDR2 YYREEE (reference sequence). This CDR3 contains 13 residues. CDR3: CASSRQEGEKLFF. CDR3 bases: TGTGCCAGCAGCCGACAGGAGGGTGAAAAACTGTTTTTT.

About this clone: Other DNA sequences in this specimen translate into the identical CDR3. CDR3 region: CASSPPGSGGSTDTQYF. In nucleotides, the CDR3 is TGTGCCAGCTCACCACCAGGTAGCGGGGGGAGCACAGATACGCAGTATTTT. This sequence joins TRBV18 and TRBJ2-3, with 10 bases identical to TRBD2. Losses at the gene ends were 0 bases for V and 0 bases for J; bases not matched to a gene: 3. The CDR3 is 17 amino acids. In germline, CDR1 is KGHSH, CDR2 LQKENI. The full variable domain, completed using reference TRBV18 and TRBJ2-3, is NAGVMQNPRHLVRRRGQEARLRCSPMKGHSHVYWYRQLPEEGLKFMVYLQKENIIDESGMPKERFSAEFPKEGPSILRIQQVVRGDSAAYFCASSPPGSGGSTDTQYFGPGTRLTVL.

This sequence joins TRBV27 and TRBJ1-1; perhaps TRBD1 as D (5 bases). This CDR3 region has 15 residues. Trimming cost V 5 bases and J 4 bases, with 17 bases left between them. The V gene's germline CDR1 is MNHEY and CDR2 SMNVEV (reference sequence). CDR3 sequence: CASSTYVGLSTEAFF. DNA of the CDR3: TGTGCCAGCAGTACCTATGTGGGGCTGAGCACTGAAGCTTTCTTT.

This rearrangement joins TRBV7-3 to TRBJ2-2; D gene ambiguous. Trimming pared 1 base from V and 5 bases from J, leaving 11 bases between. The germline V gene has CDR1 SGHTA and CDR2 FQGTGA. CDR3 length equals 15 residues. The CDR3 sequence is CASSLIGPGTGELFF. CDR3 DNA: TGTGCCAGCAGCTTAATCGGGCCCGGGACCGGGGAGCTGTTTTTT.

The J gene is TRBJ1-1, the V gene TRBV6-5; the match to TRBD1 covers 7 bases. Germline V CDR1 and CDR2: MNHEY, SVGAGI. Trimming took 6 bases from V and 3 from J; bases not matched to a gene: 10. The CDR3 sequence is 15 residues long. The CDR3 sequence is CASRRGGGPDTEAFF. As DNA, the CDR3 is TGTGCCAGCAGAAGAGGAGGGGGCCCTGACACTGAAGCTTTCTTT.